These 23 T cell receptor beta chains share one sample of origin, sequenced in a study of T-cell reconstitution after alpha-beta-depleted transplantation in children. This sample's TCRbeta library carried unique molecular identifier barcodes. TCRdb independently ran MiXCR on the PCR reads; one entry per CDR3 protein. Of about 400,000 distinct CDR3 sequences listed, roughly 22% are singletons. Sequenced material: PBMCs from the stem cell graft donor, taken from the stem cell graft. These receptor sequences come from a human donor who donated a stem cell graft to a child with acute myeloid leukemia.

This clonotype was counted a few times. J is TRBJ2-7 and V is TRBV20-1, with D tentatively TRBD2 (5 bases). The CDR3 is 13 amino acids. V was pared by 4 bases and J by 0 bases, with 10 bases between. Per the germline V gene, CDR1 is DFQATT and CDR2 is SNEGSKA (reference sequence). The CDR3 DNA follows: TGCAGTGCTACGAGGCTAGCCTCCTACGAGCAGTACTTC. This codes for CSATRLASYEQYF.

The rearrangement uses TRBV12-3 or TRBV12-4 and TRBJ2-1, with D possibly matching TRBD1 (5 bases). V gave up 5 bases and J gave up 1 base, with 15 bases separating them. The CDR3 is 16 amino acids. The CDR3 loop is CASSPLPGFSYNEQFF. CDR3 DNA: TGTGCCAGCAGTCCCCTACCAGGGTTTTCCTACAATGAGCAGTTCTTC.

The rearrangement links TRBV15 to TRBJ2-3; TRBD2 is a possible D gene (5 bases). Germline values: CDR1 LNHNV, CDR2 YYDKDF (reference sequence). The V and J ends lost 0 bases and 3 bases respectively, with 13 bases between them. This CDR3 comprises 16 residues. The CDR3 is CATSRERGSTTDTQYF. The CDR3 nucleotides are TGTGCCACCAGCAGAGAGCGAGGGAGCACGACAGATACGCAGTATTTT.

The chain carries TRBV7-9 and TRBJ2-3; 11 bases agree with TRBD2. Germline CDR1 and CDR2: SEHNR and FQNEAQ (reference sequence). The ends lost 5 bases at V and 5 bases at J; junction bases unmatched: 9. This CDR3 is built from 16 residues. The CDR3 spells CASSPPAGLAGDTQYF. The CDR3 coding sequence is TGTGCCAGCAGCCCGCCAGCAGGACTAGCGGGAGATACGCAGTATTTT.

This clonotype was recorded many times. The chain uses TRBV28 and TRBJ2-7, with D possibly TRBD1 on 6 matching bases. This CDR3 is 15 amino acids long. Germline V lookup: CDR1 MDHEN, CDR2 SYDVKM. V gave up 3 bases and J gave up 8 bases, with 20 bases separating them. This CDR3 is CASSLGPGTSYQQYF. The CDR3 coding sequence is TGTGCCAGCAGTTTGGGGCCCGGGACATCGTATCAGCAGTACTTC. Looking up the rest from reference TRBV28 and TRBJ2-7 gives the full variable domain: DVKVTQSSRYLVKRTGEKVFLECVQDMDHENMFWYRQDPGLGLRLIYFSYDVKMKEKGDIPEGYSVSREKKERFSLILESASTNQTSMYLCASSLGPGTSYQQYFGPGTRLTVT.

The chain carries TRBV19 and TRBJ2-5, with 8 bases fitting TRBD1. The V gene's germline CDR1 is LNHDA and CDR2 SQIVND (reference sequence). This CDR3 region has 14 residues. Trimming cost V 8 bases and J 6 bases; bases outside gene matches: 11. The CDR3 is CASEVTGGGKTQYF. The CDR3 DNA is TGTGCCAGTGAAGTTACAGGGGGAGGAAAGACCCAGTACTTC.

The V and J genes are TRBV28 and TRBJ2-7, with D possibly matching TRBD1 (5 bases). CDR3 length: 15 residues. Per germline, CDR1 MDHEN and CDR2 SYDVKM. V lost 5 bases and J 1 base, leaving 15 bases between the germline ends. The CDR3 DNA reads as TGTGCCAGCAGTCCCCTTTGGACACCTTCCTACGAGCAGTACTTC. This gives the protein CASSPLWTPSYEQYF.

This clonotype was counted ten times or more. The CDR3 protein is CAISESPSGAGLPKETQYF. DNA for the CDR3: TGTGCCATCAGTGAGTCGCCCTCCGGGGCGGGACTACCCAAAGAGACCCAGTACTTC. This sequence joins TRBV10-3 and TRBJ2-5; TRBD2 agrees at 7 bases. This CDR3 contains 19 residues. The germline V gene encodes CDR1 ENHRY and CDR2 SYGVKD. J was trimmed by 3 bases and V by 0 bases; bases with no gene match: 16.

The V gene is TRBV28, the J gene TRBJ1-2; D is possibly TRBD1 (6 bases). Germline V gene data show CDR1 as MDHEN and CDR2 as SYDVKM. Trimming shortened V by 10 bases and J by 0 bases, and 12 bases separated the two germline ends. This CDR3 comprises 13 residues. CDR3 DNA: TGTGCCATTAGAGACAGGACTAACTATGGCTACACCTTC. This codes for CAIRDRTNYGYTF.

This clonotype was seen many times. The chain combines TRBV29-1 with TRBJ2-2; the D is unclear. Germline CDR1 is SQVTM and CDR2 is ANQGSEA. Trimming cost V 7 bases and J 5 bases, with 8 bases left between them. The CDR3 is 11 amino acids. CDR3 amino acids: CSASRTGELFF. Written as DNA, the CDR3 is TGCAGCGCAAGTCGGACCGGGGAGCTGTTTTTT.

V and J are TRBV4-1 and TRBJ2-7; weak D call: TRBD1 (5 bases). V lost 4 bases and J 0 bases, leaving 13 bases between the germline ends. The CDR3 has 15 amino acids. Germline V CDR1 and CDR2: MGHRA, YSYEKL. Written as DNA, the CDR3 is TGCGCCAGCAGCCTGTCAGGGTCCCCCTCCTACGAGCAGTACTTC. Translation gives CASSLSGSPSYEQYF.

This clonotype has ten or more counts. In nucleotides, the CDR3 is TGTGCCAGCAGTTACTCGTCCGGGAGTGAGCAGTTCTTC. The encoded protein is CASSYSSGSEQFF. This sequence joins TRBV6-5 and TRBJ2-1, with D perhaps matching TRBD2 (6 bases). With 0 bases removed from V and 9 bases from J, the gap between germline ends came to 9 bases. This CDR3 contains 13 residues. The germline gives CDR1 MNHEY, CDR2 SVGAGI.

This clonotype was seen a few times. The conserved phenylalanine or tryptophan is not found at the CDR3 terminus, so this likely reflects a read error. The DNA is omitted, as the CDR3 cannot be located on it reliably, and the CDR3 follows TCRdb's listing. V is TRBV29-1 and J is TRBJ2-1; the table calls TRBD2, which could not be checked here. Germline CDR1 and CDR2: SQVTM and ANQGSEA. With termini counted, the CDR3 has 14 amino acids. CDR3 region: CSVTSGTSGLTGPL.

This chain links TRBV4-1 with TRBJ1-1; 9 bases are a match to TRBD1. The germline V gene has CDR1 MGHRA and CDR2 YSYEKL. Trimming at V came to 8 bases and at J to 4 bases, leaving 2 bases not matched to a gene. This CDR3 comprises 12 residues. CDR3 sequence (DNA): TGCGCCAGCCAGACAGGGGGCACTGAAGCTTTCTTT. Translated: CASQTGGTEAFF.

There are a few counts of this clonotype. The DNA of the CDR3 is TGTGCCAGCAGATATACCGGACGGACAGATACGCAGTATTTT. This gives the protein CASRYTGRTDTQYF. The chain has TRBV25-1 and TRBJ2-3; no definite D call. Germline CDR1 is MGHDK and CDR2 is SYGVNS. The CDR3 length is 14 residues. V lost 6 bases, J lost 3 bases, and 13 bases lay in between.

This chain joins TRBV4-1 and TRBJ2-7, with D possibly being TRBD1 (6 bases). CDR1 is MGHRA and CDR2 is YSYEKL in the germline V gene. This CDR3 comprises 15 residues. Between the trimmed V and J ends, which lost 1 base and 4 bases, there was a span of 14 bases. CDR3 nucleotides: TGCGCCAGCAGCCAAGCTTTTGGACAGACATACGAGCAGTACTTC. It codes for CASSQAFGQTYEQYF.

The V gene is TRBV4-1, the J gene TRBJ2-1; a weak D match, TRBD2 (6 bases). CDR1 and CDR2 from the germline V gene are MGHRA and YSYEKL. V lost 0 bases to trimming and J lost 9 bases, with 9 bases between them. This CDR3 region has 13 residues. The CDR3 reads CASSQDRGIEQFF. CDR3 DNA: TGCGCCAGCAGCCAAGATCGGGGGATTGAGCAGTTCTTC.

CDR3 sequence (DNA): TGCAGTGCTAGGGCCCCAGTTTCCGCGAACACTGAAGCTTTCTTT. Protein sequence: CSARAPVSANTEAFF. The rearrangement uses TRBV20-1 and TRBJ1-1; D gene uncertain. V lost 3 bases to trimming and J lost 1 base, with 15 bases between them. The CDR3 is 15 amino acids. CDR1 is DFQATT and CDR2 is SNEGSKA in the germline V gene (reference sequence).

This chain links TRBV19 with TRBJ2-7; D unclear. Germline loops: CDR1 LNHDA, CDR2 SQIVND (reference sequence). Trimming removed 1 base at V and 3 bases at J, with 10 bases between. This CDR3 is 14 amino acids long. Here the CDR3 DNA reads TGTGCCAGTAGTATAGGGGCGGAAGTCTACGAGCAGTACTTC. Residues: CASSIGAEVYEQYF.

J is TRBJ2-1 and V is TRBV5-1; 12 bases line up with TRBD2. The CDR3 has 17 residues. The germline gives CDR1 SGHRS, CDR2 YFSETQ. Germline trimming cut 1 base from V and 0 bases from J; bases unmatched to any gene: 2. DNA of the CDR3: TGCGCCAGCAGCTTGTTACTAGCGGGAGGCTCCTACAATGAGCAGTTCTTC. Amino acids: CASSLLLAGGSYNEQFF.

The chain has TRBV24-1 and TRBJ2-1, with D uncertain. Germline V gene sequence: CDR1 KGHDR, CDR2 SFDVKD. The CDR3 totals 13 residues. V was trimmed by 2 bases and J by 10 bases, leaving 11 bases between them. The DNA of the CDR3 is TGTGCCACCAGTGATTCCACCCCCAGAGAGCAGTTCTTC. Translating gives CATSDSTPREQFF.

This clonotype was counted ten times or more. The V and J genes are TRBV6-5 and TRBJ2-7; 8 bases map to TRBD1. The CDR3 runs to 15 residues. V shed 4 bases, J shed 3 bases, and the junction held 8 bases outside the gene matches. From germline, CDR1 is MNHEY and CDR2 SVGAGI. The CDR3 is CASSSARTGNYEQYF. In nucleotides, the CDR3 is TGTGCCAGCAGTTCGGCCCGGACAGGGAACTACGAGCAGTACTTC.

There are a few counts of this clonotype. The chain recombines TRBV28 with TRBJ1-5, with 8 bases identical to TRBD1. CDR3 length equals 17 residues. Trimming at V came to 6 bases and at J to 1 base, leaving 11 bases not matched to a gene. Germline values: CDR1 MDHEN, CDR2 SYDVKM. The CDR3 region is CASRDKGQVGSNQPQHF. The CDR3 nucleotides are TGTGCCAGCAGAGATAAGGGACAGGTTGGGAGCAATCAGCCCCAGCATTTT.